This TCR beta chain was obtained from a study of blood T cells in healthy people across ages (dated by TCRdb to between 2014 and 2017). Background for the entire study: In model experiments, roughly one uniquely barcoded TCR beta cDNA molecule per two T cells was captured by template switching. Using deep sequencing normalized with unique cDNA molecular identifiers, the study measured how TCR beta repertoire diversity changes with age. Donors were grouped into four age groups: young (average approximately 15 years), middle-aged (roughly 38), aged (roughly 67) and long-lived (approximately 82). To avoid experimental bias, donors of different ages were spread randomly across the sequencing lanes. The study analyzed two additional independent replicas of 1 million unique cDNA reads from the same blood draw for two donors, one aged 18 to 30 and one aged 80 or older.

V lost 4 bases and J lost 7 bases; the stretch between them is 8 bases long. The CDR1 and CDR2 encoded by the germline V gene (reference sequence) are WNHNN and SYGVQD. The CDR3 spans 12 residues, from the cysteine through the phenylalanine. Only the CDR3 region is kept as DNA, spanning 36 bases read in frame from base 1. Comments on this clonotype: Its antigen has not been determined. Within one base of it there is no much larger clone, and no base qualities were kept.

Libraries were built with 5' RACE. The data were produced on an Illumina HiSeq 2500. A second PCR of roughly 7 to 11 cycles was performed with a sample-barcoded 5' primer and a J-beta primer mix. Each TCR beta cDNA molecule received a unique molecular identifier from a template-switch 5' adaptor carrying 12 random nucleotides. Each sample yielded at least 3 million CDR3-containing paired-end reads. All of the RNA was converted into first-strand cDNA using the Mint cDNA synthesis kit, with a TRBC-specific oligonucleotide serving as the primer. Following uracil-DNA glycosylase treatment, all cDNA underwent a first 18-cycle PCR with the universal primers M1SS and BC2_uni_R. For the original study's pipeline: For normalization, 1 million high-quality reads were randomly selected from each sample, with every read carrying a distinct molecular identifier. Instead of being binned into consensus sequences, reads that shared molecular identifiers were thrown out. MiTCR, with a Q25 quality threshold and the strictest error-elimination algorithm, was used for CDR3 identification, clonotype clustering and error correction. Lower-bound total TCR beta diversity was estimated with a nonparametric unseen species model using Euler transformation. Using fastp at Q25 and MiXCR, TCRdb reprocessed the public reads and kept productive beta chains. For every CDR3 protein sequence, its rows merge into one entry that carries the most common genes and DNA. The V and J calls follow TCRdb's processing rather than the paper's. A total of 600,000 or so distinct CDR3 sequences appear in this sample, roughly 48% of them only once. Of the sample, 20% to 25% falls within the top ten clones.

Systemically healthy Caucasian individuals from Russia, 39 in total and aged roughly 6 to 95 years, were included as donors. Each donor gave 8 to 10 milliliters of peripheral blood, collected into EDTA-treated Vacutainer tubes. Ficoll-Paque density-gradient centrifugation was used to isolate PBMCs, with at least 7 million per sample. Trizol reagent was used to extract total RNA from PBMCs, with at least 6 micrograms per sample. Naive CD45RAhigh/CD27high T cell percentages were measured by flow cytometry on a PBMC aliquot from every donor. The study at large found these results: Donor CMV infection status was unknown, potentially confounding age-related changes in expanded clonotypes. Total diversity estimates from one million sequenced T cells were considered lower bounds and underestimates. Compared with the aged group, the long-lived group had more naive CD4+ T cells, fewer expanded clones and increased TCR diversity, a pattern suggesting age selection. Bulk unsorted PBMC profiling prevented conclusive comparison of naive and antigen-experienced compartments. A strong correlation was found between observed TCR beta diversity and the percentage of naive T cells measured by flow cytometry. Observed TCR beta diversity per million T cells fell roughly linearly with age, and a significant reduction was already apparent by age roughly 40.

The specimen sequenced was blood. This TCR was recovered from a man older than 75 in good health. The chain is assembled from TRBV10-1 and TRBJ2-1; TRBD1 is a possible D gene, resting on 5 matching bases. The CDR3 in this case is CASSGQQNEQFF. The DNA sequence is TGCGCCAGCAGTGGACAGCAGAATGAGCAGTTCTTC.